One and the same sample provided the 19 T cell receptor beta chains below, sequenced in a study of shared clonotypes between healthy human individuals. Assay used: immunoSEQ multiplex PCR; TCRdb lists only in-frame clones, some missing. Of almost 750,000 clones listed, over 55% are singletons. Specimen: memory CD4+ T cells sorted from blood. Subset defined: CD45RA-negative fraction. These receptors originate from a woman under 40 in good health.

The chain employs TRBV5-3 and TRBJ2-2, with 8 bases aligning to TRBD1. TRBV5-3 is flagged as an ORF with uncertain function. This CDR3 region has 17 residues. V was clipped by 8 bases and J by 1 base; unmatched bases: 13. As DNA, the CDR3 is TGTGCCAGGCAATTAATCGGACAGGGAAGGAACACCGGGGAGCTGTTTTTT. This encodes CARQLIGQGRNTGELFF.

The rearrangement links TRBV27 to TRBJ1-2; 7 bases agree with TRBD1. Germline lookup yields CDR1 MNHEY and CDR2 SMNVEV (reference sequence). This CDR3 contains 13 residues. Trimming at V came to 5 bases and at J to 7 bases, leaving 7 bases not matched to a gene. Here the CDR3 reads CASSPSAGGGYTF. DNA of the CDR3: TGTGCCAGCAGTCCTTCTGCAGGGGGTGGCTACACCTTC.

The table lists this clone with a few counts. The J gene is TRBJ1-5, the V gene TRBV19, with D possibly TRBD1 on 5 matching bases. The CDR3 contains 13 residues. CDR1 is LNHDA and CDR2 is SQIVND in the germline V gene (reference sequence). With 5 bases removed from V and 4 bases from J, the gap between germline ends came to 9 bases. The CDR3 DNA reads TGTGCCAGTAGTGAACAGGTAAATCAGCCCCAGCATTTT. Translating it yields CASSEQVNQPQHF.

The rearrangement joins TRBV27 to TRBJ2-6, with D possibly TRBD2 on 6 matching bases. The CDR3 length is 16 residues. Germline values: CDR1 MNHEY, CDR2 SMNVEV (reference sequence). Trimming shortened V by 3 bases and J by 0 bases, and 9 bases separated the two germline ends. The CDR3 bases are TGTGCCAGCAGTTTCACGGGGGTCTCTGGGGCCAACGTCCTGACTTTC. Translating gives CASSFTGVSGANVLTF.

This clone was detected a few times. V and J are TRBV5-6 and TRBJ1-3; D gene unclear. The germline gives CDR1 SGHDT, CDR2 YYEEEE. Trimming took off 1 base at V and 4 bases at J, with 9 bases between the two ends. The CDR3 consists of 14 residues. The CDR3 DNA reads as TGTGCCAGCAGCTTGAGGGTTTCCGGAAACACCATATATTTT. Translation: CASSLRVSGNTIYF.

A word on this clone: It may be a read error: a sequence one base away is much more abundant. Additional DNA sequences in this sample encode the identical CDR3. V usage is TRBV4-1 and J usage is TRBJ1-1; D unresolved. The CDR3 consists of 14 residues. V was shortened by 6 bases and J by 3 bases, with 14 bases between the two germline ends. Per germline, CDR1 MGHRA and CDR2 YSYEKL. The chain's CDR3 is CASSPRWRDTEAFF. The CDR3 region has the DNA TGCGCCAGCAGTCCCCGCTGGAGAGACACTGAAGCTTTCTTT.

With respect to this clone: At the DNA level, this CDR3 is encoded by other sequences in the same sample as well. The chain carries TRBV9 and TRBJ1-2; no firm D call. Trimming left V 2 bases short and J 5 bases short, with 7 bases between. Looked up from germline, CDR1 is SGDLS and CDR2 is YYNGEE. This CDR3 comprises 12 residues. In DNA form, the CDR3 reads TGTGCCAGCAGCGTTCCAAATTATGGCTACACCTTC. Encoded protein: CASSVPNYGYTF. Using reference TRBV9 and TRBJ1-2 for the parts outside the CDR3, the full variable domain is DSGVTQTPKHLITATGQRVTLRCSPRSGDLSVYWYQQSLDQGLQFLIQYYNGEERAKGNILERFSAQQFPDLHSELNLSSLELGDSALYFCASSVPNYGYTFGSGTRLTVV.

This clone was observed a handful of times. V is TRBV2 and J is TRBJ2-5; 7 bases map to TRBD2. Germline V gene data show CDR1 as SNHLY and CDR2 as FYNNEI. This CDR3 is 12 amino acids long. With V trimmed by 6 bases and J by 4 bases, 2 bases remained unmatched. CDR3 sequence reads: CASSGTTETQYF. In DNA, the CDR3 is TGTGCCAGCAGCGGGACTACAGAGACCCAGTACTTC.

CDR3 sequence: CASSRDRGNTEAFF. Written as DNA, the CDR3 is TGTGCCAGCAGCCGGGACAGGGGAAATACTGAAGCTTTCTTT. The chain uses TRBV6-1 and TRBJ1-1; TRBD1 matches 10 bases. J was trimmed by 5 bases and V by 6 bases; bases with no gene match: 6. The CDR3 runs 14 residues. CDR1 MNHNS and CDR2 SASEGT come from the germline V gene.

This chain joins TRBV5-1 and TRBJ2-1, with 9 positions matching TRBD1. From germline, CDR1 is SGHRS and CDR2 YFSETQ. V lost 3 bases and J lost 9; bases outside the gene matches: 13. The CDR3 has 16 amino acids. CDR3 nucleotide sequence: TGCGCCAGCAGCTCGAAACCGGGACAGGGAACAAGTGAGCAGTTCTTC. Amino acid sequence: CASSSKPGQGTSEQFF.

V gene TRBV6-6 combines with J gene TRBJ2-7; 7 nucleotides match TRBD2. After removal of 6 bases from V and 0 bases from J, the junction contained 5 bases not matched to a gene. The germline V gene has CDR1 MNHNY and CDR2 SVGAGI (reference sequence). CDR3 length: 14 amino acids. CDR3 DNA: TGTGCCAGCAGCCGGACTAGTAGCTCCTACGAGCAGTACTTC. It yields the protein CASSRTSSSYEQYF.

This clone was found a few times. The rearrangement joins TRBV28 to TRBJ1-5; D call uncertain. The CDR3 has 12 residues. Trimming cost V 7 bases and J 5 bases, with 9 bases left between them. CDR1 and CDR2 from the germline V gene are MDHEN and SYDVKM. The CDR3 DNA reads as TGTGCCAGCACCTACAAGTATCAGCCCCAGCATTTT. This codes for CASTYKYQPQHF.

This clone came up a few times. The chain uses TRBV28 and TRBJ2-7; perhaps TRBD2 as D (5 bases). Per the germline V gene, CDR1 is MDHEN and CDR2 is SYDVKM. V was shortened by 6 bases and J by 4 bases, with 16 bases between the two germline ends. The CDR3 covers 14 residues. CDR3 residues: CASSPSRQWYEQYF. The CDR3 DNA reads as TGTGCCAGCAGCCCTAGCCGACAATGGTACGAGCAGTACTTC.

The J gene is TRBJ2-3, the V gene TRBV27; D is possibly TRBD1 (5 bases). This CDR3 has 14 residues. V gave up 4 bases and J gave up 4 bases, with 12 bases separating them. Germline V gene data show CDR1 as MNHEY and CDR2 as SMNVEV (reference sequence). CDR3 nucleotide sequence: TGTGCCAGCAGTTCGCAGGGATTTGCAGATACGCAGTATTTT. Its protein is CASSSQGFADTQYF.

The chain recombines TRBV5-4 with TRBJ2-5, with 10 bases that match TRBD1. Per the germline V gene, CDR1 is SGHNT and CDR2 is YYREEE (reference sequence). V shed 4 bases and J 2 bases; nucleotides not matched to a gene: 2. There are 14 residues in the CDR3. The CDR3 spells CASSPGQGQETQYF. CDR3 DNA: TGTGCCAGCAGCCCGGGACAGGGGCAAGAGACCCAGTACTTC.

The V call is TRBV27, the J call TRBJ2-2; D gene unclear. The germline gives CDR1 MNHEY, CDR2 SMNVEV (reference sequence). Trimming stripped 6 bases from V and 5 bases from J, with 10 bases between. The CDR3 length is 13 residues. The DNA of the CDR3 is TGTGCCAGCAGGATTTCATGGACCGGGGAGCTGTTTTTT. It codes for CASRISWTGELFF.

V gene TRBV28 combines with J gene TRBJ2-7; the D gene is possibly TRBD1 (6 bases). The CDR3 is made up of 14 amino acids. Trimming stripped 5 bases from V and 6 bases from J, with 17 bases between. Germline CDR1 is MDHEN and CDR2 is SYDVKM. The CDR3 reads CASSPGQWIFEQYF. The CDR3 nucleotides read TGTGCCAGCAGTCCCGGACAGTGGATTTTCGAGCAGTACTTC.

The rearrangement uses TRBV7-8 and TRBJ2-1, with 9 bases that match TRBD2. Germline CDR1 is SGHVS and CDR2 is FQNEAQ. With 5 bases clipped from V and 4 bases from J, the junction kept 6 bases outside the gene matches. The CDR3 is made up of 15 amino acids. The CDR3 DNA reads TGTGCCAGCAGCCCGGGACTAGCAGTATACAATGAGCAGTTCTTC. Protein: CASSPGLAVYNEQFF.

The rearrangement links TRBV20-1 to TRBJ1-4; D gene unclear. The V end lost 6 bases, the J end lost 7 bases, and 9 bases lay between the germline ends. CDR1 DFQATT and CDR2 SNEGSKA come from the germline V gene (reference sequence). The CDR3 is 11 residues long. This CDR3 is CSAPRLEKLFF. In DNA, the CDR3 is TGCAGTGCCCCCCGACTTGAAAAACTGTTTTTT.